The source of this TCR beta chain is a study of siplizumab effects on memory and regulatory T cells. Each sample yielded around 9.6 x 10^4 assayed TCR templates. Clones were sequenced by immunoSEQ multiplex PCR, and TCRdb holds only the in-frame ones, with some missing. The sample shows about 55,000 clones, about 97% of them seen only once. Researchers sequenced unstimulated naive, memory, effector memory and TEMRA subsets in a few donor pairs. The source of this sequence is a human donor in good health. Sequenced material: naive CD4+ T cells sorted from blood.

CDR3 sequence: CASSLAPQDLYEQYF. CDR3 DNA: TGTGCCAGCAGCTTAGCCCCCCAGGATCTCTACGAGCAGTACTTC. The V and J genes are TRBV7-9 and TRBJ2-7; D gene uncertain. V shed 0 bases and J shed 3 bases, with 12 bases lying between them. CDR3 length: 15 residues. Per the germline V gene, CDR1 is SEHNR and CDR2 is FQNEAQ (reference sequence).